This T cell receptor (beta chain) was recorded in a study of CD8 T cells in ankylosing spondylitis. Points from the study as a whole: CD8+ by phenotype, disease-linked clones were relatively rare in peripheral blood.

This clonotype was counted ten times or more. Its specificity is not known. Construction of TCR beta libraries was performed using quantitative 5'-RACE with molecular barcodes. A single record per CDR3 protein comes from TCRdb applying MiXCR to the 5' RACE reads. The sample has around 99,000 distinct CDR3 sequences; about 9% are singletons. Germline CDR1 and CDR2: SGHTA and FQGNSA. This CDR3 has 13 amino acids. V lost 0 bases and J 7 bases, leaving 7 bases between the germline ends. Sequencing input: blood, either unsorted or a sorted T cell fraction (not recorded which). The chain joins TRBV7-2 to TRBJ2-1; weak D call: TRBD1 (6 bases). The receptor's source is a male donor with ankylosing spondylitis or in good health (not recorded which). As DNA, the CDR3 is TGTGCCAGCAGCTTAGCCCAGGGGAATGAGCAGTTCTTC. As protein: CASSLAQGNEQFF.